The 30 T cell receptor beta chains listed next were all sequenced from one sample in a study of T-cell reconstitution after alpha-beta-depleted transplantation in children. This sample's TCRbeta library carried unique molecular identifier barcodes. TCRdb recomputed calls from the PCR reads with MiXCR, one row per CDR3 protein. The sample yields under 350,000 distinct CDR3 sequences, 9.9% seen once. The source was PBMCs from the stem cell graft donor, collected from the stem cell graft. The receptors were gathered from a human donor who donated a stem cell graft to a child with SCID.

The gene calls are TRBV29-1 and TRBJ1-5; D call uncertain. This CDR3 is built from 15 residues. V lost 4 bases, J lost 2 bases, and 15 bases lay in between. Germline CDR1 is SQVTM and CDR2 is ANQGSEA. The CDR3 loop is CSVVWSGGGNQPQHF. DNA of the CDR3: TGCAGCGTTGTATGGTCCGGCGGGGGCAATCAGCCCCAGCATTTT.

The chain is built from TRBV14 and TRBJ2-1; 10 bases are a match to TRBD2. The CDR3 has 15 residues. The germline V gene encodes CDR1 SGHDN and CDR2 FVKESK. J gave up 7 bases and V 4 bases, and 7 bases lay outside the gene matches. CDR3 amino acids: CASSPSAGGPNEQFF. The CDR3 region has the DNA TGTGCCAGCAGCCCGTCAGCGGGGGGGCCAAATGAGCAGTTCTTC.

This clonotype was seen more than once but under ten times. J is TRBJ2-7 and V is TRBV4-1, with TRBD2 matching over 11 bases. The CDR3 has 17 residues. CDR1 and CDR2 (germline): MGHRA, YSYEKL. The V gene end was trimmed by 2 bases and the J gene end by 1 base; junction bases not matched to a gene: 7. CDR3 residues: CASSQLAGGEGSYEQYF. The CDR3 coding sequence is TGCGCCAGCAGCCAACTAGCGGGGGGAGAGGGATCCTACGAGCAGTACTTC.

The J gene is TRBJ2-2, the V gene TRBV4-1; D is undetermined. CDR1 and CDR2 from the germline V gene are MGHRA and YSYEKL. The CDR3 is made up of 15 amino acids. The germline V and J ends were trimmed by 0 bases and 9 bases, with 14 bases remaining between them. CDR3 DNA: TGCGCCAGCAGCCAAGATAGGGCCCCTGGGAGGGAGCTGTTTTTT. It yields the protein CASSQDRAPGRELFF.

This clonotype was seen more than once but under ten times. Here the CDR3 DNA reads TGTGCTAGTGTTACGGACAGGGGGCCTCAGCCCCAGCATTTT. Encoded protein: CASVTDRGPQPQHF. The gene calls are TRBV12-5 and TRBJ1-5; TRBD1 matches 11 bases. V lost 7 bases, J lost 6 bases, and 5 bases stayed unmatched. CDR1 and CDR2 from the germline V gene are LGHNT and FRNRAP. The CDR3 consists of 14 residues.

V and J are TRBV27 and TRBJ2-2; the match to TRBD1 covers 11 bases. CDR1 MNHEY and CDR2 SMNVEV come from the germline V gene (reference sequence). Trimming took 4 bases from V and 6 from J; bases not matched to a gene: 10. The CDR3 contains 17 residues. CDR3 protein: CASSSRTGGEFPGELFF. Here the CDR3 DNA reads TGTGCCAGCAGTTCCCGGACAGGGGGCGAGTTTCCCGGGGAGCTGTTTTTT.

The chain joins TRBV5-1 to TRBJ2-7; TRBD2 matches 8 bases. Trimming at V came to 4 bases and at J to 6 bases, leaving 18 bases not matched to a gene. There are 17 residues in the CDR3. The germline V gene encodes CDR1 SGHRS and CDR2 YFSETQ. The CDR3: CASSAIGGLAKVREQYF. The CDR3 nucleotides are TGCGCCAGCAGCGCGATAGGAGGACTAGCAAAGGTTCGCGAGCAGTACTTC.

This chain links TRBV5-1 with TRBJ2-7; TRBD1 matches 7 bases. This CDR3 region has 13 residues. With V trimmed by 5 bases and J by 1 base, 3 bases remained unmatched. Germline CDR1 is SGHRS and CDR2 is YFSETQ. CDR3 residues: CASRAGGSYEQYF. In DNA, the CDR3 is TGCGCCAGCAGGGCAGGGGGTTCCTACGAGCAGTACTTC.

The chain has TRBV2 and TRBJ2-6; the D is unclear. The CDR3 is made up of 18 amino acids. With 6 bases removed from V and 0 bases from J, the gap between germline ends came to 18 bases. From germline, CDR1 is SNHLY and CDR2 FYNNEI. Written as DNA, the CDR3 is TGTGCCAGCAGCCCCCCCCAGCGATTACTCTCTGGGGCCAACGTCCTGACTTTC. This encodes CASSPPQRLLSGANVLTF.

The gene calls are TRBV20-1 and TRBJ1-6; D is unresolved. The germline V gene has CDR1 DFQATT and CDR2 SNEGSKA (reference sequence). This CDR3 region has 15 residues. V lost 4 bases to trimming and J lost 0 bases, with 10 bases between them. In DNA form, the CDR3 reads TGCAGTGCTATACTTCTCAGCTCCTATAATTCACCCCTCCACTTT. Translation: CSAILLSSYNSPLHF.

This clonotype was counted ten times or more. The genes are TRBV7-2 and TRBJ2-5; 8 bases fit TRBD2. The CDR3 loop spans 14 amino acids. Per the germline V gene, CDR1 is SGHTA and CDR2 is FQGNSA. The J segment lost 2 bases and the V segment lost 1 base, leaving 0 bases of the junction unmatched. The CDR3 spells CASSLGLAQETQYF. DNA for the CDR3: TGTGCCAGCAGCTTAGGACTAGCGCAAGAGACCCAGTACTTC.

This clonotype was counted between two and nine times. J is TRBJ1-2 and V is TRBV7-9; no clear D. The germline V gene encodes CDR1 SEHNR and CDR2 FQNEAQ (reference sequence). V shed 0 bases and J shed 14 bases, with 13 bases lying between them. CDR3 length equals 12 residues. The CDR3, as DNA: TGTGCCAGCAGCTTAGCGGAAGGCCCCCTAACCTTC. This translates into CASSLAEGPLTF.

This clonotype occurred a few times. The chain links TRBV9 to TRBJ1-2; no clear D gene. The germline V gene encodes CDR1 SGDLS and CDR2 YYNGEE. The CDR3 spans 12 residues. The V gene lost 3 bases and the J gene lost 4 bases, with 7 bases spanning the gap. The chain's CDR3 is CASSGYLYGYTF. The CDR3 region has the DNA TGTGCCAGCAGCGGTTACCTCTATGGCTACACCTTC.

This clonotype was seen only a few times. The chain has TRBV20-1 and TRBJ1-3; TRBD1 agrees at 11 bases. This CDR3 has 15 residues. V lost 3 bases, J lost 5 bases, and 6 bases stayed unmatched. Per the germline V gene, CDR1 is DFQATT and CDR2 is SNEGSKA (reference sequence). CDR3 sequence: CSASGTGGLRNTIYF. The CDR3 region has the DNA TGCAGTGCTAGTGGGACAGGGGGTTTGAGAAACACCATATATTTT.

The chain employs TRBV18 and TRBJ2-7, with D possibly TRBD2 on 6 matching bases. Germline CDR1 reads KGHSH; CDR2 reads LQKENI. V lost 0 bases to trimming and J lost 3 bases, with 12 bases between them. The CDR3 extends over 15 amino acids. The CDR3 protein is CASSPPGGGSYEQYF. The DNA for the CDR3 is TGTGCCAGCTCACCACCCGGGGGTGGGAGCTACGAGCAGTACTTC.

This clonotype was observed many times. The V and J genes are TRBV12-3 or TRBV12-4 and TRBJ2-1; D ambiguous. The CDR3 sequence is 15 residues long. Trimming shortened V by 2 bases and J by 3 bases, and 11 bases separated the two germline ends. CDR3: CASSLNFGNYNEQFF. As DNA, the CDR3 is TGTGCCAGCAGTTTAAACTTTGGAAACTACAATGAGCAGTTCTTC.

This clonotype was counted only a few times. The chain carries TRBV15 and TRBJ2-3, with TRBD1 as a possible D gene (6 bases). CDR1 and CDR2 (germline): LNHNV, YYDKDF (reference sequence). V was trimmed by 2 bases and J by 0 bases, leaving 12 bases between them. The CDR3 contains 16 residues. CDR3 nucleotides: TGTGCCACCAGCAGACTTCCAGGGGATAGCACAGATACGCAGTATTTT. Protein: CATSRLPGDSTDTQYF.

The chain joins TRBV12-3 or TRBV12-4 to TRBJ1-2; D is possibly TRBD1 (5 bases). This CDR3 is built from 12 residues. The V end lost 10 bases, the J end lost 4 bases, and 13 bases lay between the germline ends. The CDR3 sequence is CATGTLVYGYTF. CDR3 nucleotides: TGTGCCACCGGGACGTTAGTCTATGGCTACACCTTC.

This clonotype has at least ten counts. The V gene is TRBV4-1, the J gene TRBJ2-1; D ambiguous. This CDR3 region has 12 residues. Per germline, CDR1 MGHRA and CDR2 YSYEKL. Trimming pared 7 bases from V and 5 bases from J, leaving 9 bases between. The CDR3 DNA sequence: TGCGCCAGCAAAGAACAAAACAATGAGCAGTTCTTC. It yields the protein CASKEQNNEQFF.

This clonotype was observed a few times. CDR3 bases: TGTGCCAGCAGTTTACCACCAACTAATGAAAAACTGTTTTTT. Translation: CASSLPPTNEKLFF. V and J are TRBV12-3 or TRBV12-4 and TRBJ1-4, with no clear D. This CDR3 has 14 amino acids. V was trimmed by 2 bases and J by 0 bases, leaving 4 bases between them.

CDR3 coding DNA: TGCGCCAGCAGCCCAGTAGGGGCAGGAGTCTCCTACAATGAGCAGTTCTTC. It is translated as CASSPVGAGVSYNEQFF. This chain links TRBV5-1 with TRBJ2-1; D possibly corresponds to TRBD1 (5 bases). The germline V gene has CDR1 SGHRS and CDR2 YFSETQ. The CDR3 runs to 17 residues. V was shortened by 4 bases and J by 0 bases, with 17 bases between the two germline ends.

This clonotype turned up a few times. CDR3 region: CASSEVLQGGTEAFF. CDR3 in DNA: TGTGCCAGCAGTGAAGTTTTACAGGGCGGCACTGAAGCTTTCTTT. J is TRBJ1-1 and V is TRBV2; tentatively, D is TRBD1 (6 bases). Germline values: CDR1 SNHLY, CDR2 FYNNEI. The CDR3 totals 15 residues. V lost 1 base and J 4 bases, leaving 13 bases between the germline ends.

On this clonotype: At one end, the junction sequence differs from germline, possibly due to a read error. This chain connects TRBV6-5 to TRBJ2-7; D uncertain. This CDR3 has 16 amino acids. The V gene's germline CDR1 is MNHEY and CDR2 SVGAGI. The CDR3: CVSSYHLSRGLFEQYF. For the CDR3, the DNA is TGTGTCAGCAGTTACCACCTATCCCGCGGCCTTTTCGAGCAGTACTTC.

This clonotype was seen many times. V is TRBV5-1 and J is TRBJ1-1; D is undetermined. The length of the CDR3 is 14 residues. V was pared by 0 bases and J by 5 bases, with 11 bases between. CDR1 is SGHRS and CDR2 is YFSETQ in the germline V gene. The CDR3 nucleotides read TGCGCCAGCAGCTTGGGAGGGCCCCAGACTGAAGCTTTCTTT. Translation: CASSLGGPQTEAFF.

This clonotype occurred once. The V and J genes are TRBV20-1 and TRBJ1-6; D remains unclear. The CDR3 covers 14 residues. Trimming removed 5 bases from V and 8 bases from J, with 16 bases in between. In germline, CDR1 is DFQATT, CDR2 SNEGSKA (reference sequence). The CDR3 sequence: CSAWAPPGDSPLHF. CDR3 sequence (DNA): TGCAGTGCTTGGGCCCCACCGGGCGATTCACCCCTCCACTTT.

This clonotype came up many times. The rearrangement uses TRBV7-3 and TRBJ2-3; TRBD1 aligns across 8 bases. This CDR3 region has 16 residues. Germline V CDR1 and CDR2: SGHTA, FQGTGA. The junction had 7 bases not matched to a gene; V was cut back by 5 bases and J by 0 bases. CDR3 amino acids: CASSPIGQGSTDTQYF. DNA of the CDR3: TGTGCCAGCAGCCCCATTGGACAGGGAAGCACAGATACGCAGTATTTT.

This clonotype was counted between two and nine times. CDR3 protein: CASSKSRQNYEQYF. Here the CDR3 DNA reads TGTGCCAGCAGCAAATCGAGGCAGAACTACGAGCAGTACTTC. The V call is TRBV21-1, the J call TRBJ2-7. TRBV21-1 is a recognized pseudogene. CDR3 length: 14 amino acids.

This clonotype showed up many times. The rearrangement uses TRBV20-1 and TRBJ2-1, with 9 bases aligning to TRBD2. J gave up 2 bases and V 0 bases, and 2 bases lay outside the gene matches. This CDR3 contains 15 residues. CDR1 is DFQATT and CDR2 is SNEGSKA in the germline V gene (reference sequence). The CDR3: CSARDLAGTYNEQFF. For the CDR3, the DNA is TGCAGTGCTAGAGATCTAGCGGGGACCTACAATGAGCAGTTCTTC.

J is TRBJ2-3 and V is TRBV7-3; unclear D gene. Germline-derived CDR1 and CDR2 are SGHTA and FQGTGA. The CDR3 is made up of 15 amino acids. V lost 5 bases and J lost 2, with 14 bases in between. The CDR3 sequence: CASSPTGGHTDTQYF. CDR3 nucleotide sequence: TGTGCCAGCAGCCCCACCGGCGGTCACACAGATACGCAGTATTTT.

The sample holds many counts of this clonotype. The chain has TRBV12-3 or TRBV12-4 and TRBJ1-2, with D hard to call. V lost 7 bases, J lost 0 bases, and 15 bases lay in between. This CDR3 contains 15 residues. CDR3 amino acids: CASIPTLYSNYGYTF. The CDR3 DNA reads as TGTGCCAGCATCCCCACGCTGTATTCTAACTATGGCTACACCTTC.